Listed here are 4 T cell receptor beta chains from one sample, sequenced in a study of blood T cell repertoires in COVID-19. The method was immunoSEQ multiplex PCR; TCRdb's version includes in-frame clones alone and lacks a portion of them. Of under 200,000 clones listed, around 74% are singletons. The specimen was peripheral blood. All receptors come from a woman older than 75 with acute or convalescent COVID-19.

This chain joins TRBV6-1 and TRBJ2-7; D may be TRBD1 (6 bases). From germline, CDR1 is MNHNS and CDR2 SASEGT. The CDR3 consists of 15 residues. V gave up 5 bases and J gave up 4 bases, with 18 bases separating them. CDR3 protein: CASSLEQGPGYEQYF. The CDR3 DNA reads TGTGCCAGCAGTTTAGAGCAGGGGCCGGGGTACGAGCAGTACTTC.

The chain employs TRBV28 and TRBJ1-2; D possibly corresponds to TRBD1 (6 bases). Germline CDR1 reads MDHEN; CDR2 reads SYDVKM. V lost 4 bases and J 2 bases, leaving 20 bases between the germline ends. The CDR3 extends over 17 amino acids. CDR3 in amino acids: CASSSTVRDTGNYGYTF. The CDR3 DNA follows: TGTGCCAGCAGTTCCACCGTCCGGGACACAGGGAACTATGGCTACACCTTC.

The chain combines TRBV6-6 with TRBJ2-1; TRBD2 matches at 8 bases. CDR3 length: 14 residues. The V segment lost 4 bases and the J segment 2 bases; nucleotides outside the gene matches: 1. From germline, CDR1 is MNHNY and CDR2 SVGAGI (reference sequence). The CDR3 bases are TGTGCCAGCAGTTGGACTAGCACCTACAATGAGCAGTTCTTC. This gives the protein CASSWTSTYNEQFF.

The chain employs TRBV18 and TRBJ1-1, with D possibly TRBD1 on 6 matching bases. The CDR3 has 15 amino acids. Trimming shortened V by 3 bases and J by 8 bases, and 19 bases separated the two germline ends. The germline V gene encodes CDR1 KGHSH and CDR2 LQKENI. The CDR3 DNA is TGTGCCAGCTCACCTAGACAGTCGTGGGGGACAGAAGCTTTCTTT. This sequence encodes CASSPRQSWGTEAFF.